This TCR beta chain stems from a study of metastatic and nonmetastatic thyroid tumors. From the PCR reads, TCRdb re-called clones with MiXCR. The repertoire includes 20,000 to 25,000 clones, around 12% of them detected once, and 24% sits in the top ten. CDR1 is MNHNS and CDR2 is SASEGT in the germline V gene. The CDR3 runs 12 residues. V dropped 6 bases and J dropped 3 bases, with 9 bases sitting between them. This clone was recorded a few times. Thyroid surgery had not been preceded by any treatment in any patient. Sequenced material: blood. The receptor's source is a female donor with papillary thyroid cancer or a benign thyroid nodule (not recorded which). Some clones in this sample may be carry-over from other donors' samples. The chain carries TRBV6-1 and TRBJ2-7; no reliable D call. CDR3 region: CASSPVGYEQYF. For the CDR3, the DNA is TGTGCCAGCAGCCCCGTGGGCTACGAGCAGTACTTC.